The 5 T cell receptor beta chains below all came from one sample that was sequenced in a study of multiple sclerosis patients with progressive multifocal leukoencephalopathy. Time point reported: before natalizumab initiation. Profiled with immunoSEQ multiplex PCR; TCRdb holds only in-frame clones, not every one. The profile covers more than 25,000 clones, with around 89% appearing a single time and about 1.1% taken by the ten largest. Input material: PBMCs. The receptors here all came from a human donor with multiple sclerosis.

The rearrangement uses TRBV2 and TRBJ2-2, with D perhaps TRBD2 (5 bases). The CDR3 length is 13 residues. V lost 4 bases, J lost 6 bases, and 9 bases lay in between. Germline V gene data show CDR1 as SNHLY and CDR2 as FYNNEI. CDR3 in DNA: TGTGCCAGCAGTGCGGGGAGCCCCGGGGAGCTGTTTTTT. It codes for CASSAGSPGELFF.

The chain couples TRBV5-1 to TRBJ1-3; D gene ambiguous. Germline lookup yields CDR1 SGHRS and CDR2 YFSETQ. V lost 0 bases, J lost 0 bases, and 7 bases lay in between. The CDR3 runs 15 residues. CDR3: CASSLGQYSGNTIYF. The CDR3 DNA is TGCGCCAGCAGCTTGGGGCAGTACTCTGGAAACACCATATATTTT.

This clone was observed a few times. The chain carries TRBV19 and TRBJ1-4; D is unresolved. The CDR3 is made up of 13 amino acids. V lost 4 bases and J 2 bases, leaving 5 bases between the germline ends. The V gene's germline CDR1 is LNHDA and CDR2 SQIVND (reference sequence). The CDR3 loop reads CASSKVTNEKLFF. The CDR3 DNA reads as TGTGCCAGTAGTAAGGTGACTAATGAAAAACTGTTTTTT.

On this clone itself: One end of the junction fails to match germline, which may point to a read error. Written as DNA, the CDR3 is TGCTCTGGGAGGGGTAGGTCACCAGATACGCAGTATTTT. Protein: CSGRGRSPDTQYF. The rearrangement joins TRBV7-9 to TRBJ2-3; 7 nucleotides line up with TRBD2. CDR1 is SEHNR and CDR2 is FQNEAQ in the germline V gene (reference sequence). The length of the CDR3 is 13 residues.

About this clone itself: In the same sample, other DNA sequences code for this CDR3. The chain combines TRBV15 with TRBJ2-7; D is ambiguous. The CDR3 length is 14 residues. Looked up from germline, CDR1 is LNHNV and CDR2 is YYDKDF (reference sequence). Between the trimmed V and J ends, which lost 0 bases and 3 bases, there was a span of 9 bases. The CDR3 DNA reads as TGTGCCACCAGCAGAGATCTTCCGGGCTACGAGCAGTACTTC. Its protein product is CATSRDLPGYEQYF. The whole variable domain, filled in from reference TRBV15 and TRBJ2-7, reads DAMVIQNPRYQVTQFGKPVTLSCSQTLNHNVMYWYQQKSSQAPKLLFHYYDKDFNNEADTPDNFQSRRPNTSFCFLDIRSPGLGDTAMYLCATSRDLPGYEQYFGPGTRLTVT.